The present entry profiles one T cell receptor (beta chain) with its context. These data come from a study of blood T cell repertoires in COVID-19. As for the study in general: Sites in the United States, Italy and Spain provided acute and convalescent COVID-19 samples. Sources were T cells, B-cell-depleted T cells, or PBMCs; the material itself was cDNA or gDNA.

Authors' analysis steps: Researchers report that nucleated cell counts were estimated from reference gene primer amplification. TCRdb's table, derived via immunoSEQ multiplex PCR, lists solely in-frame clones and lacks some. The D gene and trimming were derived from the DNA, and the V and J assignments and clone size from that table. The sample lists tens of thousands of clones; under 90% were seen once. This TCR was recovered from a human donor in a cohort sampled during active COVID-19. The sample consisted of peripheral blood.

The CDR3 nucleotides read TGTGCCAGTCAACAGGGGGCTCGAGGGAATGAGCAGTTCTTC. Its protein is CASQQGARGNEQFF. V is TRBV6-5 and J is TRBJ2-1, with 9 bases lining up with TRBD1. Per germline, CDR1 MNHEY and CDR2 SVGAGI. V was clipped by 9 bases and J by 7 bases; unmatched bases: 10. This CDR3 comprises 14 residues.